The entry below describes one T cell receptor beta chain. The target antigen is unknown. Using immunoSEQ multiplex PCR, the repertoire was profiled, and TCRdb retains in-frame clones only, with some absent. This sample has 380,000 or so clones, with about four fifths found just once. These data belong to a study of Ad26.COV2.S vaccination and SARS-CoV-2 variants. Whole-study findings and limits: Estimates derived from TCR breadth and depth analyses may have underestimated total T cell responses. Across vaccine and placebo recipients, the breadth of non-spike TCRs was similar.

Treatment: some 19 received Ad26.COV2.S at low or high dose, single or two shots; several received placebo; per-sample allocation not given. Sampling was performed 63 days after the first vaccine or placebo injection. Trimming took 3 bases from V and 7 from J, leaving 16 bases between them. Germline loops: CDR1 LNHDA, CDR2 SQIVND (reference sequence). This CDR3 is built from 15 residues. This receptor was taken from a person aged 18-65 years who received the Ad26.COV2.S COVID-19 vaccine or a placebo. This sample comprised peripheral blood, obtained in a trial of Ad26.COV2.S vaccine versus placebo. The chain recombines TRBV19 with TRBJ2-1, with D perhaps being TRBD1 or TRBD2 (5 bases each). This CDR3 reads CASSMGERTRNEQFF. CDR3 coding DNA: TGTGCCAGTAGTATGGGGGAACGAACGAGGAATGAGCAGTTCTTC.